The 21 T cell receptor beta chains presented below share a single source sample, sequenced in a study of beta chain features in type 1 diabetes. Expressed TCRB transcripts were sequenced after all isolated RNA was converted to cDNA. Using immunoSEQ multiplex PCR, the repertoire was profiled, and TCRdb retains in-frame clones only, with some absent. The data contain 200,000 to 250,000 clones, around a quarter of them singletons. Input material: central memory CD4+ T cells from blood. The receptors originated from a man aged 25-40 years in good health.

This clone was detected only a few times. The chain carries TRBV19 and TRBJ2-1; 8 nucleotides line up with TRBD1. Unmatched junction bases numbered 6, after V lost 6 bases and J lost 2 bases. The CDR3 is 15 residues long. Germline CDR1 and CDR2: LNHDA and SQIVND (reference sequence). CDR3: CASSKTGDPYNEQFF. CDR3 nucleotide sequence: TGTGCCAGTAGCAAGACAGGGGATCCCTACAATGAGCAGTTCTTC.

V usage is TRBV11-2 and J usage is TRBJ1-2; D call uncertain. The CDR3 runs 12 residues. Germline V lookup: CDR1 SGHAT, CDR2 FQNNGV. Trimming pared 4 bases from V and 2 bases from J, leaving 5 bases between. The CDR3 DNA sequence: TGTGCCAGCAGCTCCGAGAACTATGGCTACACCTTC. Translating it yields CASSSENYGYTF.

The J gene is TRBJ2-7, the V gene TRBV9; a weak D match, TRBD1 (5 bases). The germline V and J ends were trimmed by 3 bases and 2 bases, with 15 bases remaining between them. Germline CDR1 and CDR2: SGDLS and YYNGEE. The CDR3 spans 15 residues. CDR3 region: CASSGGGAKAYEQYF. For the CDR3, the DNA is TGTGCCAGCAGCGGGGGTGGGGCGAAAGCCTACGAGCAGTACTTC.

The sample holds a few counts of this clone. The chain carries TRBV6-6 and TRBJ2-1; 8 bases are shared with TRBD2. J gave up 7 bases and V 6 bases, and 8 bases lay outside the gene matches. The CDR3 extends over 14 amino acids. Germline CDR1 MNHNY, CDR2 SVGAGI (reference sequence). CDR3 in amino acids: CASRTGTSGNEQFF. In nucleotides, the CDR3 is TGTGCCAGCAGAACCGGGACTAGTGGAAATGAGCAGTTCTTC.

With respect to this clone: The identical CDR3 is also encoded by other nucleotide sequences in the sample. The genes are TRBV5-1 and TRBJ2-2; D gene ambiguous. Germline V gene lookup returns CDR1 SGHRS and CDR2 YFSETQ. V gave up 0 bases and J gave up 5 bases, with 8 bases separating them. CDR3 length: 14 residues. The CDR3 DNA follows: TGCGCCAGCAGCTTGGCCGGGCAGACCGGGGAGCTGTTTTTT. Translation gives CASSLAGQTGELFF.

This clone was counted between two and nine times. The chain links TRBV28 to TRBJ2-1; 7 bases align to TRBD2. CDR1 and CDR2 (germline): MDHEN, SYDVKM. The CDR3 has 13 amino acids. Trimming at V came to 6 bases and at J to 8 bases, leaving 7 bases not matched to a gene. CDR3 DNA sequence: TGTGCCAGCAGAACTAGCGACGGCGATGAGCAGTTCTTC. It is translated as CASRTSDGDEQFF.

This clone was found many times. The CDR3 nucleotides are TGTGCCAGCAATGTACAGGGGGCTAGCACAGATACGCAGTATTTT. It encodes CASNVQGASTDTQYF. The V and J genes are TRBV28 and TRBJ2-3; 9 nucleotides line up with TRBD1. Germline V gives CDR1 MDHEN, CDR2 SYDVKM. V was pared by 7 bases and J by 0 bases, with 5 bases of the junction left unmatched. The CDR3 has 15 amino acids. The full variable domain, in which reference TRBV28 and TRBJ2-3 provide the parts outside the CDR3, is DVKVTQSSRYLVKRTGEKVFLECVQDMDHENMFWYRQDPGLGLRLIYFSYDVKMKEKGDIPEGYSVSREKKERFSLILESASTNQTSMYLCASNVQGASTDTQYFGPGTRLTVL.

V is TRBV11-2 and J is TRBJ2-3; D is possibly TRBD1 (6 bases). The V end was cut by 4 bases, the J end by 5 bases, with 7 bases between. Germline assignment: CDR1 SGHAT and CDR2 FQNNGV. This CDR3 is 12 amino acids long. CDR3 protein: CASSWTVDTQYF. CDR3 bases: TGTGCCAGCAGCTGGACAGTAGATACGCAGTATTTT.

J is TRBJ1-1 and V is TRBV18, with D possibly being TRBD1 (5 bases). V lost 8 bases to trimming and J lost 0 bases, with 16 bases between them. CDR3 length: 15 residues. The germline V gene has CDR1 KGHSH and CDR2 LQKENI. The CDR3 nucleotides are TGTGCCAGCCTGGGAGGGGTGTCACTGAACACTGAAGCTTTCTTT. Residues: CASLGGVSLNTEAFF.

The gene calls are TRBV9 and TRBJ2-7, with TRBD2 matching 10 bases. The CDR3 is 14 amino acids. Germline CDR1 and CDR2: SGDLS and YYNGEE. V gave up 4 bases and J gave up 5 bases; unmatched junction bases: 6. The CDR3 here is CASSLTGTSDEQYF. The CDR3 DNA sequence: TGTGCCAGCAGCCTGACCGGGACTAGCGACGAGCAGTACTTC.

This clone was picked up many times. The V and J genes are TRBV14 and TRBJ2-1; D remains ambiguous. V was clipped by 4 bases and J by 9 bases, with 7 bases between them. Germline V gives CDR1 SGHDN, CDR2 FVKESK. This CDR3 is 11 amino acids long. The CDR3 region is CASSPSGEQFF. CDR3 DNA sequence: TGTGCCAGCAGCCCGAGTGGTGAGCAGTTCTTC. Based on the CDR3 plus reference TRBV14 and TRBJ2-1, the full variable domain is EAGVTQFPSHSVIEKGQTVTLRCDPISGHDNLYWYRRVMGKEIKFLLHFVKESKQDESGMPNNRFLAERTGGTYSTLKVQPAELEDSGVYFCASSPSGEQFFGPGTRLTVL.

This rearrangement joins TRBV7-2 to TRBJ1-2; weak D call: TRBD1 (5 bases). Trimming removed 1 base from V and 5 bases from J, with 11 bases in between. There are 14 residues in the CDR3. The germline V gene has CDR1 SGHTA and CDR2 FQGNSA. CDR3 region: CASSLGLEGYGYTF. The CDR3 DNA sequence: TGTGCCAGCAGCTTAGGCTTGGAGGGGTATGGCTACACCTTC.

This clone showed up many times. This chain joins TRBV20-1 and TRBJ2-7; D unresolved. Per the germline V gene, CDR1 is DFQATT and CDR2 is SNEGSKA (reference sequence). The CDR3 sequence is 11 residues long. Trimming took 4 bases from V and 12 from J, leaving 16 bases between them. CDR3 in DNA: TGCAGTGCTAAAGGATACGCCGGCGGGTACTTC. It codes for CSAKGYAGGYF.

This clone was counted between two and nine times. This chain uses TRBV1 with TRBJ2-6; the table calls TRBD1, which could not be checked here. TRBV1 corresponds to a pseudogene. The CDR3 runs to 17 residues. The CDR3 DNA reads as TGCACCAGCAGCCAGGAAAAACAGAGCCCGCGGGCCAACGTCCTGACTTTC. It yields the protein CTSSQEKQSPRANVLTF.

This clone was found a few times. The J gene is TRBJ1-5, the V gene TRBV28; D unresolved. Germline loops: CDR1 MDHEN, CDR2 SYDVKM. V lost 6 bases and J 5 bases, leaving 8 bases between the germline ends. The length of the CDR3 is 12 residues. CDR3 protein: CASSLWDQPQHF. The CDR3 coding sequence is TGTGCCAGCAGCCTCTGGGATCAGCCCCAGCATTTT.

The J gene is TRBJ2-7, the V gene TRBV9, with D perhaps matching TRBD1 (5 bases). The CDR3 covers 14 residues. Germline V CDR1 and CDR2: SGDLS, YYNGEE. Between the trimmed V and J ends, which lost 0 bases and 2 bases, there was a span of 9 bases. The CDR3: CASSVEMGPYEQYF. The CDR3 bases are TGTGCCAGCAGCGTAGAAATGGGGCCCTACGAGCAGTACTTC.

The V call is TRBV2, the J call TRBJ1-2; unclear D gene. Deletions cut 3 bases from V and 0 bases from J, with 5 bases between. The germline CDR1 and CDR2 sequences are SNHLY and FYNNEI. This CDR3 is built from 13 residues. The CDR3 DNA is TGTGCCAGCAGTGAGGTCTCTAACTATGGCTACACCTTC. It specifies CASSEVSNYGYTF.

The count of this clone is one. CDR3 bases: TGTGCCAGCAGCCACGGGACTAGCGGCGAGACCCAGTACTTC. Its translation: CASSHGTSGETQYF. This chain uses TRBV7-7 with TRBJ2-5, with 11 bases that match TRBD2. CDR3 length equals 14 residues. The junction had 4 bases not matched to a gene; V was cut back by 5 bases and J by 5 bases. Germline CDR1 SSHAT, CDR2 FNYEAQ (reference sequence).

The chain combines TRBV30 with TRBJ2-1; 8 nucleotides agree with TRBD2. CDR3 length: 14 amino acids. V shed 5 bases and J 3 bases; nucleotides not matched to a gene: 6. Looked up from germline, CDR1 is GTSNPN and CDR2 is SVGIG (reference sequence). DNA of the CDR3: TGTGCCTGGGTAACACTAGCGGACTACAATGAGCAGTTCTTC. This translates into CAWVTLADYNEQFF. Combining the CDR3 with reference TRBV30 and TRBJ2-1 gives the whole variable domain SQTIHQWPATLVQPVGSPLSLECTVEGTSNPNLYWYRQAAGRGLQLLFYSVGIGQISSEVPQNLSASRPQDRQFILSSKKLLLSDSGFYLCAWVTLADYNEQFFGPGTRLTVL.

This rearrangement joins TRBV10-1 to TRBJ2-3; weak D call: TRBD1 (5 bases). The germline gives CDR1 WNHNN, CDR2 SYGVQD (reference sequence). The CDR3 is 14 residues long. Trimming removed 2 bases from V and 0 bases from J, with 6 bases in between. The CDR3 sequence is CASSEAGSTDTQYF. For the CDR3, the DNA is TGCGCCAGCAGTGAGGCAGGGAGCACAGATACGCAGTATTTT.

The sample holds many counts of this clone. The chain employs TRBV7-2 and TRBJ2-1, with 8 positions matching TRBD2. Unmatched junction bases numbered 7, after V lost 1 base and J lost 8 bases. This CDR3 comprises 15 residues. The V gene's germline CDR1 is SGHTA and CDR2 FQGNSA. The CDR3: CASSLESGSRYEQFF. CDR3 DNA sequence: TGTGCCAGCAGCTTAGAGAGCGGGAGTAGGTATGAGCAGTTCTTC.